This T cell receptor (beta chain) stems from a study of T cells in Graves' hyperthyroidism and ophthalmopathy. Regions amplified from RNA transcripts were the TCR beta CDR3 regions. First-round RT-PCR targeting the TCR CDR3 was performed with the HTBI primer set. TCRdb reanalysed the multiplex PCR reads using MiXCR and keeps one entry per CDR3 protein. Of hundreds of thousands of distinct CDR3 sequences detected, around 38% appear once; the ten largest clones hold 8.9%. Graves' hyperthyroidism is called stable when ophthalmopathy does not progress within 18 months. Subjects aged 18 to 65 presented with newly diagnosed hyperthyroidism of less than 2 months' duration. PBMCs were collected from a roughly 9.7 ml volume of fresh peripheral blood. V shed 3 bases, J shed 9 bases, and the junction held 1 base outside the gene matches. The germline V gene has CDR1 MRHNA and CDR2 SNTAGT. This CDR3 has 11 amino acids.

Study-wide results and limits: Ophthalmopathy and stable hyperthyroidism were told apart by a 13 V-J model.

This clonotype was counted at least ten times. What it binds is unknown. This chain links TRBV6-4 with TRBJ1-2; 7 bases are shared with TRBD1. Sequenced: blood. The receptor's source is a man in his late teens or twenties with Graves' hyperthyroidism. The CDR3 sequence: CASSEGGRYTF. CDR3 coding DNA: TGTGCCAGCAGTGAAGGGGGCCGCTACACCTTC.